The 8 T cell receptor beta chains reported below all come from one sample, sequenced in a study of T cell changes during pregnancy in multiple sclerosis. Data came from immunoSEQ multiplex PCR; TCRdb stores just in-frame clones and leaves some out. The sample includes approximately 99,000 clones, 80% to 95% of them seen just once. This sample comprised peripheral blood, obtained after pregnancy. Receptors originate from a female donor with multiple sclerosis, enrolled in a pregnancy study.

The chain is built from TRBV29-1 and TRBJ2-1, with 7 bases identical to TRBD2. The V and J ends lost 5 bases and 5 bases, in that order; junction bases with no gene match: 12. The CDR3 totals 15 residues. The germline CDR1 and CDR2 sequences are SQVTM and ANQGSEA. The DNA for the CDR3 is TGCAGCGTTTCCAGGACCGGGACTATCGACAATGAGCAGTTCTTC. Translating gives CSVSRTGTIDNEQFF.

The chain combines TRBV19 with TRBJ2-7; a possible D gene is TRBD2 (5 bases). The ends were cut back, 5 bases at V and 7 bases at J, with 15 bases in the middle. Germline V lookup: CDR1 LNHDA, CDR2 SQIVND (reference sequence). The CDR3 covers 13 residues. In DNA form, the CDR3 reads TGTGCCAGTAGTCGGTGGTTCGGGGAGGAGCAGTACTTC. Translated, it gives CASSRWFGEEQYF.

A single count supports this clone. The chain carries TRBV7-9 and TRBJ2-2; D perhaps matches TRBD1 (6 bases). In germline, CDR1 is SEHNR, CDR2 FQNEAQ (reference sequence). The CDR3 runs to 15 residues. Trimming removed 7 bases from V and 0 bases from J, with 12 bases in between. CDR3 sequence: CASTPGHPNTGELFF. DNA of the CDR3: TGTGCCAGCACCCCGGGACACCCGAACACCGGGGAGCTGTTTTTT.

The sample holds a few counts of this clone. The chain employs TRBV10-1 and TRBJ1-2; 9 bases map to TRBD1. The CDR3 contains 12 residues. The germline CDR1 and CDR2 sequences are WNHNN and SYGVQD (reference sequence). Unmatched junction bases numbered 4, after V lost 8 bases and J lost 6 bases. CDR3 sequence: CASGDRVNGYTF. The CDR3 region has the DNA TGCGCCAGCGGGGACAGGGTTAATGGCTACACCTTC.

The chain is built from TRBV5-1 and TRBJ1-2, with D maybe TRBD1 (6 bases). This CDR3 region has 14 residues. Germline assignment: CDR1 SGHRS and CDR2 YFSETQ. Trimming shortened V by 2 bases and J by 2 bases, and 10 bases separated the two germline ends. The CDR3 reads CASSLGRGNYGYTF. Written as DNA, the CDR3 is TGCGCCAGCAGCTTAGGTAGGGGGAACTATGGCTACACCTTC.

This clone was recorded once. The gene calls are TRBV2 and TRBJ2-7; tentatively, D is TRBD2 (5 bases). The CDR3 sequence is 14 residues long. V was shortened by 4 bases and J by 3 bases, with 13 bases between the two germline ends. Germline assignment: CDR1 SNHLY and CDR2 FYNNEI. CDR3: CASSGSFSGYEQYF. In DNA form, the CDR3 reads TGTGCCAGCAGTGGCTCCTTCAGCGGCTACGAGCAGTACTTC.

The chain is built from TRBV6-1 and TRBJ2-7; 7 bases fit TRBD2. CDR1 is MNHNS, CDR2 SASEGT, per germline. The CDR3 is made up of 13 amino acids. J gave up 6 bases and V 6 bases, and 8 bases lay outside the gene matches. CDR3 in amino acids: CASRGEGGREQYF. CDR3 nucleotides: TGTGCCAGCAGAGGGGAGGGTGGGCGCGAGCAGTACTTC.

The chain couples TRBV10-3 to TRBJ2-7; 15 bases are a match to TRBD2. The CDR3 contains 16 residues. Germline-derived CDR1 and CDR2 are ENHRY and SYGVKD. V shed 4 bases and J 7 bases; nucleotides not matched to a gene: 8. The CDR3 spells CAISVPRTSGRDEQYF. DNA for the CDR3: TGTGCCATCAGTGTCCCTCGGACTAGCGGGAGGGATGAGCAGTACTTC.